The rows below give T cell receptor beta chains drawn from one sample of a study of cytotoxic CD8 clonotypes in ibrutinib-treated CLL. Method: immunoSEQ multiplex PCR; TCRdb's copy keeps in-frame clones and lacks some. The data contain around 33,000 clones, 49% of them singletons. Sequences were derived from PBMCs, sampled before ibrutinib treatment. The source of these receptors is a human donor with chronic lymphocytic leukemia. Both conserved end residues are part of each CDR3. The D gene is left open where the match is weak. Clone size appears in some rows only: once, few, many, or a class for an expanded clone.

abundance: few; v_gene: TRBV19; d_gene: TRBD1; j_gene: TRBJ1-2; CDR3nt: TGTGCCAGTAGTCCCCTCCCCGGGACAGGCTTTCCCAAAAGACCTAACTATGGCTACACCTTC; CDR3aa: CASSPLPGTGFPKRPNYGYTF
abundance: .; v_gene: TRBV11-2; d_gene: TRBD1; j_gene: TRBJ1-5; CDR3nt: TGTGCCAGCAGCACAGGGGTGACAGGGGGCGCGTGGAGCAATCAGCCCCAGCATTTT; CDR3aa: CASSTGVTGGAWSNQPQHF
abundance: .; v_gene: TRBV30; d_gene: TRBD1; j_gene: TRBJ1-2; CDR3nt: TGTGCCTGGAGGCTTCGGACAGGGCATGGCTACACCTTC; CDR3aa: CAWRLRTGHGYTF
abundance: few; v_gene: TRBV2; d_gene: TRBD1; j_gene: TRBJ1-2; CDR3nt: TGTGCCAGCGAACCGGGACAGCAGTATGGCTACACCTTC; CDR3aa: CASEPGQQYGYTF
abundance: few; v_gene: TRBV7-2; d_gene: .; j_gene: TRBJ1-1; CDR3nt: TGTGCCAGCAGCTCAAGACCCGGAGAGCTTTCTGAAGCTTTCTTT; CDR3aa: CASSSRPGELSEAFF
abundance: once; v_gene: TRBV19; d_gene: .; j_gene: TRBJ1-2; CDR3nt: TGTGCCAGTACGGCAGCTGGTAACTATGGCTACACCTTC; CDR3aa: CASTAAGNYGYTF
abundance: few; v_gene: TRBV7-9; d_gene: .; j_gene: TRBJ2-2; CDR3nt: TGTGCCAGCAGCTTACGCAGGATCACCGGGGAGCTGTTTTTT; CDR3aa: CASSLRRITGELFF
abundance: .; v_gene: TRBV12-5; d_gene: .; j_gene: TRBJ2-2; CDR3nt: TGTGCTAGTGGTTTGGTTTTGGGGGGTTTGAACACCGGGGAGCTGTTTTTT; CDR3aa: CASGLVLGGLNTGELFF
abundance: .; v_gene: TRBV27; d_gene: .; j_gene: TRBJ1-1; CDR3nt: TGTGCCAGCAGTTTAGATGAGGGGGGAGGCACTGAAGCTTTCTTT; CDR3aa: CASSLDEGGGTEAFF
abundance: .; v_gene: TRBV28; d_gene: .; j_gene: TRBJ1-5; CDR3nt: TGTGCCAGCAGTCCCGGGGGCCCTCGGGGGCCCCAGCATTTT; CDR3aa: CASSPGGPRGPQHF
abundance: .; v_gene: TRBV7-9; d_gene: .; j_gene: TRBJ1-3; CDR3nt: TGTGCCAGCAGCTTAGTAGGGGTATCCGGAAACACCATATATTTT; CDR3aa: CASSLVGVSGNTIYF
abundance: .; v_gene: TRBV6-1; d_gene: TRBD1; j_gene: TRBJ2-7; CDR3nt: TGTGCCAGCACTCGGGACAGGGGCAGGTACGAGCAGTACTTC; CDR3aa: CASTRDRGRYEQYF
abundance: .; v_gene: TRBV14; d_gene: .; j_gene: TRBJ1-6; CDR3nt: TGTGCCAGCAGCCAAGGCTGGGGGAATTCACCCCTCCACTTT; CDR3aa: CASSQGWGNSPLHF